The 29 T cell receptor beta chains below were found in one sample sequenced in a study of radiotherapy plus CTLA-4 blockade in lung cancer. Profiled with immunoSEQ multiplex PCR; TCRdb holds only in-frame clones, not every one. The data hold tens of thousands of clones, with more than 80% observed a single time. This sample comprised peripheral blood, obtained from a patient treated with radiotherapy plus ipilimumab. The receptors come from a human donor with non-small cell lung cancer who had stable disease on radiotherapy plus ipilimumab.

The V call is TRBV10-1, the J call TRBJ2-5, with TRBD2 as a possible D gene (6 bases). CDR1 and CDR2 from the germline V gene are WNHNN and SYGVQD (reference sequence). The CDR3 consists of 14 residues. V dropped 0 bases and J dropped 11 bases, with 16 bases sitting between them. In DNA form, the CDR3 reads TGCGCCAGCAGTGAGTCGCGGAGGGTTGGGGAGCAGTACTTC. This encodes CASSESRRVGEQYF.

The V call is TRBV10-2, the J call TRBJ2-7; TRBD1 agrees at 7 bases. V dropped 5 bases and J dropped 2; count of bases not matched to a gene: 6. Germline V lookup: CDR1 WSHSY, CDR2 SAAADI. The length of the CDR3 is 14 residues. The DNA of the CDR3 is TGCGCCAGCAGTATCGGAGGACAGGCCTACGAGCAGTACTTC. The encoded protein is CASSIGGQAYEQYF.

The CDR3 bases are TGTGCCAGCAGCCCCGCGGGGACAGGGTTTAACGAGCAGTACTTC. It encodes CASSPAGTGFNEQYF. The V and J genes are TRBV7-9 and TRBJ2-7; 9 positions match TRBD1. The CDR3 is 15 residues long. The junction had 10 bases not matched to a gene; V was cut back by 5 bases and J by 5 bases. Germline V lookup: CDR1 SEHNR, CDR2 FQNEAQ (reference sequence). The whole variable domain, remainder taken from reference TRBV7-9 and TRBJ2-7, is DTGVSQNPRHKITKRGQNVTFRCDPISEHNRLYWYRQTLGQGPEFLTYFQNEAQLEKSRLLSDRFSAERPKGSFSTLEIQRTEQGDSAMYLCASSPAGTGFNEQYFGPGTRLTVT.

V is TRBV5-1 and J is TRBJ2-1; 8 bases line up with TRBD1. The germline gives CDR1 SGHRS, CDR2 YFSETQ. This CDR3 is 17 amino acids long. After removal of 0 bases from V and 2 bases from J, the junction contained 7 bases not matched to a gene. The CDR3 protein is CASSLVGQGSAYNEQFF. In DNA form, the CDR3 reads TGCGCCAGCAGCTTGGTTGGACAGGGATCGGCCTACAATGAGCAGTTCTTC.

The V gene is TRBV29-1, the J gene TRBJ2-7; 7 bases fit TRBD1. Germline-derived CDR1 and CDR2 are SQVTM and ANQGSEA. CDR3 length: 12 amino acids. Unmatched junction bases numbered 6, after V lost 6 bases and J lost 4 bases. Written as DNA, the CDR3 is TGCAGCGTCAGGACACAGGGGTACGAGCAGTACTTC. Its protein product is CSVRTQGYEQYF.

In nucleotides, the CDR3 is TGTGCCAGCTCACCGTACTCCCTGACAGGGGGCGGCACAGATACGCAGTATTTT. This encodes CASSPYSLTGGGTDTQYF. The rearrangement uses TRBV18 and TRBJ2-3; 10 bases line up with TRBD1. Trimming cost V 3 bases and J 1 base; bases outside gene matches: 10. The germline V gene encodes CDR1 KGHSH and CDR2 LQKENI. CDR3 size: 18 residues.

The rearrangement joins TRBV15 to TRBJ1-3; D is unclear. Trimming took off 1 base at V and 8 bases at J, with 12 bases between the two ends. CDR3 length: 14 amino acids. Germline assignment: CDR1 LNHNV and CDR2 YYDKDF (reference sequence). CDR3 DNA: TGTGCCACCAGCAGAGGTGCTTCGTCGGACACCATATATTTT. Residues: CATSRGASSDTIYF. Looking up the rest from reference TRBV15 and TRBJ1-3 gives the full variable domain: DAMVIQNPRYQVTQFGKPVTLSCSQTLNHNVMYWYQQKSSQAPKLLFHYYDKDFNNEADTPDNFQSRRPNTSFCFLDIRSPGLGDTAMYLCATSRGASSDTIYFGEGSWLTVV.

The gene calls are TRBV27 and TRBJ1-4, with 7 bases aligning to TRBD1. The junction had 6 bases not matched to a gene; V was cut back by 5 bases and J by 0 bases. Germline V gene lookup returns CDR1 MNHEY and CDR2 SMNVEV (reference sequence). The CDR3 is 16 amino acids. CDR3 nucleotides: TGTGCCAGCAGTGATCGACAGGGAGCAACTAATGAAAAACTGTTTTTT. As protein: CASSDRQGATNEKLFF.

Regarding this clone: Different DNA sequences within this sample yield the same CDR3. The chain combines TRBV7-3 with TRBJ1-3; 11 positions agree with TRBD1. Per the germline V gene, CDR1 is SGHTA and CDR2 is FQGTGA. The CDR3 is made up of 15 amino acids. Trimming cost V 3 bases and J 2 bases; bases outside gene matches: 0. The chain's CDR3 is CASSLDRGPGNTIYF. The CDR3 nucleotides read TGTGCCAGCAGCTTGGACAGGGGGCCTGGAAACACCATATATTTT. The full variable domain, in which reference TRBV7-3 and TRBJ1-3 provide the parts outside the CDR3, is GAGVSQTPSNKVTEKGKYVELRCDPISGHTALYWYRQSLGQGPEFLIYFQGTGAADDSGLPNDRFFAVRPEGSVSTLKIQRTERGDSAVYLCASSLDRGPGNTIYFGEGSWLTVV.

This clone showed up just once. The chain carries TRBV10-3 and TRBJ2-1; D gene ambiguous. Trimming removed 3 bases at V and 7 bases at J, with 7 bases between. CDR1 is ENHRY, CDR2 SYGVKD, per germline. The CDR3 length is 12 residues. The DNA for the CDR3 is TGTGCCATCAGTGATCGAGGTAATGAGCAGTTCTTC. It yields the protein CAISDRGNEQFF.

This clone was found once. V usage is TRBV6-1 and J usage is TRBJ1-4; D call uncertain. Germline V gives CDR1 MNHNS, CDR2 SASEGT. V shed 2 bases and J shed 7 bases, with 8 bases lying between them. There are 13 residues in the CDR3. The CDR3: CASSENRGEKLFF. The CDR3 DNA sequence: TGTGCCAGCAGTGAAAATCGGGGTGAAAAACTGTTTTTT.

J is TRBJ2-7 and V is TRBV6-5; 8 bases align to TRBD1. Germline lookup yields CDR1 MNHEY and CDR2 SVGAGI. The CDR3 consists of 14 residues. After removal of 5 bases from V and 6 bases from J, the junction contained 9 bases not matched to a gene. The CDR3 spells CASSEQGGPVEQYF. CDR3 in DNA: TGTGCCAGCAGTGAACAGGGGGGCCCTGTCGAGCAGTACTTC.

V usage is TRBV30 and J usage is TRBJ2-3; 12 positions agree with TRBD1. The CDR3 has 14 residues. Germline V CDR1 and CDR2: GTSNPN, SVGIG (reference sequence). V was pared by 5 bases and J by 2 bases, with 2 bases of the junction left unmatched. The CDR3 loop is CAWGTGGFTDTQYF. Here the CDR3 DNA reads TGTGCCTGGGGGACAGGGGGCTTCACAGATACGCAGTATTTT.

The chain carries TRBV5-1 and TRBJ1-2; D gene uncertain. CDR1 SGHRS and CDR2 YFSETQ come from the germline V gene. The V and J ends lost 5 bases and 2 bases respectively, with 13 bases between them. The CDR3 length is 14 residues. The DNA for the CDR3 is TGCGCCAGCAGACAAGTTGGGAGGAACTATGGCTACACCTTC. Protein product: CASRQVGRNYGYTF.

The chain couples TRBV30 to TRBJ2-1; D remains ambiguous. The CDR3 length is 13 residues. The V end was cut by 3 bases, the J end by 1 base, with 7 bases between. Germline V gene sequence: CDR1 GTSNPN, CDR2 SVGIG (reference sequence). CDR3 in amino acids: CAWRRVSYNEQFF. CDR3 nucleotide sequence: TGTGCCTGGAGAAGGGTATCCTACAATGAGCAGTTCTTC.

This clone was recorded once. CDR3 DNA sequence: TGTGCCAGCAGCTTAACTGCACAGGGCGGCTACACCTTC. As protein: CASSLTAQGGYTF. The J gene is TRBJ1-2, the V gene TRBV7-3; weak D call: TRBD1 (6 bases). CDR1 and CDR2 (germline): SGHTA, FQGTGA. The CDR3 extends over 13 amino acids. Trimming removed 0 bases from V and 8 bases from J, with 10 bases in between.

The chain combines TRBV6-5 with TRBJ1-2; D remains unclear. Germline CDR1 is MNHEY and CDR2 is SVGAGI. The CDR3 runs 15 residues. The ends were cut back, 5 bases at V and 4 bases at J, with 17 bases in the middle. The CDR3 sequence: CASSPYDSERYGYTF. The CDR3, as DNA: TGTGCCAGCAGTCCATACGACTCAGAACGCTATGGCTACACCTTC.

The chain links TRBV5-4 to TRBJ2-2; D may correspond to TRBD1 or TRBD2 (5 bases each). Per germline, CDR1 SGHNT and CDR2 YYREEE (reference sequence). Between the trimmed V and J ends, which lost 0 bases and 4 bases, there was a span of 13 bases. The CDR3 covers 16 residues. This CDR3 is CASSLGGSRGTGELFF. The CDR3 nucleotides are TGTGCCAGCAGCTTGGGGGGGTCAAGGGGCACCGGGGAGCTGTTTTTT. The full variable domain, rest sourced from reference TRBV5-4 and TRBJ2-2, is ETGVTQSPTHLIKTRGQQVTLRCSSQSGHNTVSWYQQALGQGPQFIFQYYREEENGRGNFPPRFSGLQFPNYSSELNVNALELDDSALYLCASSLGGSRGTGELFFGEGSRLTVL.

V and J are TRBV20-1 and TRBJ1-1; D gene ambiguous. Germline lookup yields CDR1 DFQATT and CDR2 SNEGSKA (reference sequence). V was trimmed by 3 bases and J by 5 bases, leaving 7 bases between them. The CDR3 length is 11 residues. CDR3 loop: CSASTRTEAFF. The CDR3 nucleotides read TGCAGTGCTAGCACGAGAACTGAAGCTTTCTTT.

The CDR3: CASSAYTGVSTYNEQFF. CDR3 bases: TGTGCCAGCAGCGCATACACAGGGGTCAGCACCTACAATGAGCAGTTCTTC. The chain employs TRBV9 and TRBJ2-1; the match to TRBD1 covers 7 bases. Germline lookup yields CDR1 SGDLS and CDR2 YYNGEE. The ends lost 3 bases at V and 2 bases at J; junction bases unmatched: 11. The CDR3 is made up of 17 amino acids.

The rearrangement uses TRBV21-1 and TRBJ1-1; the table's D call, TRBD1, was not checked against the DNA. TRBV21-1 corresponds to a pseudogene. This CDR3 has 15 residues. This chain's CDR3 is CASSKGQGPGTEAFF. CDR3 sequence (DNA): TGTGCCAGCAGCAAAGGACAGGGACCAGGGACTGAAGCTTTCTTT.

The rearrangement joins TRBV6-1 to TRBJ1-3; D is uncertain. V dropped 7 bases and J dropped 2 bases, with 9 bases sitting between them. Germline V gives CDR1 MNHNS, CDR2 SASEGT. The CDR3 length is 13 residues. The CDR3 loop is CASKSNTGNTIYF. The CDR3 DNA follows: TGTGCCAGCAAGTCCAATACTGGAAACACCATATATTTT.

The chain's CDR3 is CASSRSRDRGEKLFF. The CDR3 nucleotides are TGTGCCAGCAGCCGGTCCCGGGACAGGGGTGAAAAACTGTTTTTT. The chain joins TRBV27 to TRBJ1-4, with 10 bases matching TRBD1. The germline V gene has CDR1 MNHEY and CDR2 SMNVEV (reference sequence). V lost 6 bases to trimming and J lost 7 bases; unmatched junction nucleotides: 8. CDR3 length: 15 residues. The full variable domain, with the rest looked up from reference TRBV27 and TRBJ1-4, is EAQVTQNPRYLITVTGKKLTVTCSQNMNHEYMSWYRQDPGLGLRQIYYSMNVEVTDKGDVPEGYKVSRKEKRNFPLILESPSPNQTSLYFCASSRSRDRGEKLFFGSGTQLSVL.

This clone is a singleton in its sample. Sequence at one end of the junction differs from germline and may be a read error. The sample contains more than one DNA sequence encoding this CDR3. The chain couples TRBV28 to TRBJ2-7, with D possibly matching TRBD1 (6 bases). CDR1 and CDR2 from the germline V gene are MDHEN and SYDVKM. This CDR3 has 15 residues. The CDR3 sequence is CASSVTGRASYEQYF. As DNA, the CDR3 is TGTGCCAGCAGTGTAACAGGGCGAGCCTCCTACGAGCAATACTTC.

V gene TRBV10-2 combines with J gene TRBJ1-5; D may be TRBD1 (5 bases). The CDR3 is 14 amino acids. The V gene's germline CDR1 is WSHSY and CDR2 SAAADI. V lost 4 bases and J lost 2, with 9 bases in between. The CDR3 sequence: CASSGGGGNQPQHF. CDR3 in DNA: TGCGCCAGCAGTGGGGGCGGGGGCAATCAGCCCCAGCATTTT.

This clone has only a few counts. Other nucleotide sequences from this sample produce the same CDR3. The CDR3: CSARGGTEAFF. Here the CDR3 DNA reads TGCAGTGCTAGAGGTGGCACTGAAGCTTTCTTT. The V gene is TRBV20-1, the J gene TRBJ1-1; D ambiguous. Germline CDR1 is DFQATT and CDR2 is SNEGSKA (reference sequence). V was trimmed by 1 base and J by 4 bases, leaving 4 bases between them. This CDR3 is 11 amino acids long.

This chain uses TRBV7-9 with TRBJ2-7; 7 nucleotides match TRBD2. The CDR3 runs 14 residues. CDR1 SEHNR and CDR2 FQNEAQ come from the germline V gene (reference sequence). The ends lost 5 bases at V and 2 bases at J; junction bases unmatched: 6. For the CDR3, the DNA is TGTGCCAGCAGCAACAGCGGGGAGGCCTACGAGCAGTACTTC. Protein sequence: CASSNSGEAYEQYF.

The chain employs TRBV29-1 and TRBJ1-1; 11 bases are a match to TRBD1. The trim removed 6 bases at V and 8 bases at J, leaving 11 bases unmatched. The V gene's germline CDR1 is SQVTM and CDR2 ANQGSEA. This CDR3 contains 14 residues. CDR3 nucleotides: TGCAGCGTCGGGGACAGGGGGGGAATCACGGAAGCTTTCTTT. Translating gives CSVGDRGGITEAFF. Supplemented by reference TRBV29-1 and TRBJ1-1, the full variable domain reads SAVISQKPSRDICQRGTSLTIQCQVDSQVTMMFWYRQQPGQSLTLIATANQGSEATYESGFVIDKFPISRPNLTFSTLTVSNMSPEDSSIYLCSVGDRGGITEAFFGQGTRLTVV.

The chain couples TRBV2 to TRBJ1-2; D is possibly TRBD1 (5 bases). Germline loops: CDR1 SNHLY, CDR2 FYNNEI. The CDR3 has 13 amino acids. V was trimmed by 6 bases and J by 8 bases, leaving 16 bases between them. The CDR3 is CASSAGTDLGYTF. The CDR3 DNA is TGTGCCAGCAGCGCCGGGACTGATCTCGGCTACACCTTC.